The table lists the clone carrying this T cell receptor (beta chain) with a few counts. As yet, its antigen is unknown. Germline is not matched at one junction end, which may reflect a read error. These data come from a study of blood T cells in healthy people across ages. General study points: Across the age range, TCR beta diversity per million T cells fell in a roughly linear way.

Germline lookup yields CDR1 SEHNR and CDR2 FQNEAQ (reference sequence). This CDR3 spans 13 amino acids. Then a second PCR, running roughly 7 to 11 cycles, was carried out with a sample-barcoded 5' primer and a J-beta primer mix. MiXCR was run by TCRdb on the 5' RACE reads, yielding one entry per CDR3 protein. The top ten hold more than 3% of the sample, which has 780,000 or so distinct CDR3 sequences, about 25% seen once. The same data also contributed to another study, on T cells of mothers and their children. Per that paper: Mothers gave over 9 million TCR beta CDR3 reads each, and children 2.5 million to 3.5 million each. Unrelated pairs and related pairs have their TCR recombination output shaped similarly by thymic selection.

The sample taken for sequencing was blood. This TCR was recovered from a boy aged 5-17 years in good health. This sequence joins TRBV7-9 and TRBJ2-3; TRBD2 might be the D (5 bases). CDR3 bases: TGTGCCAGCAGCCCCCAGGACTCCCTGTCTTACCATTTT. Amino acids: CASSPQDSLSYHF.